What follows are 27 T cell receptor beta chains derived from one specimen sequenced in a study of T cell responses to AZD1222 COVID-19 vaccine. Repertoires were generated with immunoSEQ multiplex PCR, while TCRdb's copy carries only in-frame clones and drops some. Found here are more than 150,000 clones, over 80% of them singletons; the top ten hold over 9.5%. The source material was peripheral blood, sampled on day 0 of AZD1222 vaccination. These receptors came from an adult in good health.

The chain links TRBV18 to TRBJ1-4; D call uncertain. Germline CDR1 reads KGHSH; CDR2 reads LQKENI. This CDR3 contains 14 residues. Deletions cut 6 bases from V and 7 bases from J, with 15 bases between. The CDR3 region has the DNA TGTGCCAGCTCCGGACCTCCGGTACGTGAAAAACTGTTTTTT. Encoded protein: CASSGPPVREKLFF.

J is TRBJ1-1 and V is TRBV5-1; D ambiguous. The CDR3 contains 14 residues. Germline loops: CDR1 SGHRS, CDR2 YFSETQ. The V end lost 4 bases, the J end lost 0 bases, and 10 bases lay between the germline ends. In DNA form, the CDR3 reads TGCGCCAGCAGCGTCGGACCCTTGAACACTGAAGCTTTCTTT. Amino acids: CASSVGPLNTEAFF.

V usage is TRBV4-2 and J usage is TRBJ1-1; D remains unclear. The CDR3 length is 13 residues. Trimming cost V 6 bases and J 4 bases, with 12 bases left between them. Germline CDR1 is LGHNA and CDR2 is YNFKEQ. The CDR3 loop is CASRRVGGTEAFF. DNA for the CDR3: TGTGCCAGCAGAAGGGTAGGTGGCACTGAAGCTTTCTTT.

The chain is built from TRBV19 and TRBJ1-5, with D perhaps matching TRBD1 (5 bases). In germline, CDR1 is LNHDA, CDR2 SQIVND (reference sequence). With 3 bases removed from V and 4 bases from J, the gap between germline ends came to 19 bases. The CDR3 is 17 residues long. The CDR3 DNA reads TGTGCCAGTAGTATTTGGGGGGAGCTAAGAGGGAATCAGCCCCAGCATTTT. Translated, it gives CASSIWGELRGNQPQHF.

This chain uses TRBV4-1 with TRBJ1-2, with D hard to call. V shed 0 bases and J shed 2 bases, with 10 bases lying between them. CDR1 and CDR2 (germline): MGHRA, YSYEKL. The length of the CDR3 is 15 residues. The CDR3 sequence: CASSQDSLGNYGYTF. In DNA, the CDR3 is TGCGCCAGCAGCCAAGATTCCCTCGGAAACTATGGCTACACCTTC.

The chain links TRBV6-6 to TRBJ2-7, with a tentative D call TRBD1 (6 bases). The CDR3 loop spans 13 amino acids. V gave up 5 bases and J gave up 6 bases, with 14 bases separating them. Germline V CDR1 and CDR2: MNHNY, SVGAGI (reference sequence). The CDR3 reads CASSRNRELEQYV. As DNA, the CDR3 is TGTGCCAGCAGTCGCAACAGGGAGCTCGAGCAGTACGTC.

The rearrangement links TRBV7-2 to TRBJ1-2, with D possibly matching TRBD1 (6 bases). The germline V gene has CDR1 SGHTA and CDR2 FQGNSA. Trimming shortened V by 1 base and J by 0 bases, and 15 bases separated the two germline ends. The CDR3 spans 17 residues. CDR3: CASSLEGGASANYGYTF. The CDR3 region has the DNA TGTGCCAGCAGCTTAGAGGGGGGGGCCTCAGCTAACTATGGCTACACCTTC.

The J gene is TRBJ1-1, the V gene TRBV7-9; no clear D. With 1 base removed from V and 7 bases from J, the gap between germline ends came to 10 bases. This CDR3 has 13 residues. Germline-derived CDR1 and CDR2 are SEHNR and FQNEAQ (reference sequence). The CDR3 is CASSLDSRGEAFF. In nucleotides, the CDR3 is TGTGCCAGCAGCTTAGACAGCCGAGGTGAAGCTTTCTTT.

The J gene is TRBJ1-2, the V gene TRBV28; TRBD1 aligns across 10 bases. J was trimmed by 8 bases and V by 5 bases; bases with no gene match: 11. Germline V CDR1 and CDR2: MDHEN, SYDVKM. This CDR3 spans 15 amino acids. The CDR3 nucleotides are TGTGCCAGCAGTGCCTCCGGGACAGGGGCCGGGGGCTACACCTTC. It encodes CASSASGTGAGGYTF.

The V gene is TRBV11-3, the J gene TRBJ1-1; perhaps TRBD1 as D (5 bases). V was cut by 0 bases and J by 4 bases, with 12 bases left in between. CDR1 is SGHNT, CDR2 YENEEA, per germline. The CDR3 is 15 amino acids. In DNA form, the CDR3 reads TGTGCCAGCAGCTTAGATCGGCAGGGTACCACTGAAGCTTTCTTT. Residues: CASSLDRQGTTEAFF.

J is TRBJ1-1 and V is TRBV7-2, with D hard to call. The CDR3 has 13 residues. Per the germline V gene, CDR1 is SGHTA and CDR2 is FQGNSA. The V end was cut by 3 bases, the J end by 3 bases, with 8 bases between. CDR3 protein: CASSLRRDTEAFF. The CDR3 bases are TGTGCCAGCAGCTTGCGACGGGACACTGAAGCTTTCTTT.

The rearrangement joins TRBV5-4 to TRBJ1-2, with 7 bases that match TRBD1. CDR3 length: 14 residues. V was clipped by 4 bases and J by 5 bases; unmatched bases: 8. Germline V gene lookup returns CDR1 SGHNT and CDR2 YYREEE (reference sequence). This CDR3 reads CASSPPGQIYGYTF. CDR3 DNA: TGTGCCAGCAGCCCTCCGGGACAGATATATGGCTACACCTTC.

Here the CDR3 reads CASSRQSGTGEAFF. The DNA of the CDR3 is TGTGCCAGCAGTCGCCAGTCCGGGACAGGTGAAGCTTTCTTT. The chain combines TRBV6-2 or TRBV6-3 with TRBJ1-1; 8 bases agree with TRBD1. Germline-derived CDR1 and CDR2 are MNHEY and SVGEGT. V gave up 5 bases and J gave up 7 bases; unmatched junction bases: 9. This CDR3 spans 14 amino acids.

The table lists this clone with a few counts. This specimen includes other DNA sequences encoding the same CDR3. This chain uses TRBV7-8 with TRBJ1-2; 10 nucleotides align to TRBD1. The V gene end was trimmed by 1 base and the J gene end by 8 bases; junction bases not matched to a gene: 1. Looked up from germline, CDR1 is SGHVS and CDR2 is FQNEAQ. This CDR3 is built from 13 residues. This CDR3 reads CASSLETGGGYTF. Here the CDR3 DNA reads TGTGCCAGCAGCTTAGAGACAGGGGGCGGCTACACCTTC.

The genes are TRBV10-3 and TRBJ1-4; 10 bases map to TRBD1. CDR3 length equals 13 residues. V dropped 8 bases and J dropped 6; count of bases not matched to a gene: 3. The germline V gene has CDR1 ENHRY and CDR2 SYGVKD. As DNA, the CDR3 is TGTGCCATCGGGGGGACAGGGGATGAAAAACTGTTTTTT. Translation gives CAIGGTGDEKLFF.

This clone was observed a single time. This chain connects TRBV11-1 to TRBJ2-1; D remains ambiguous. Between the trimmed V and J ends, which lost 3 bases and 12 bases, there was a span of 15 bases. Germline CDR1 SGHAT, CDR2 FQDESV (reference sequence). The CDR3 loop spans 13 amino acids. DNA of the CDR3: TGTGCCAGCAGCTTTGGCCTCGGCGCGTGGCAGTTCTTC. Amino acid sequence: CASSFGLGAWQFF.

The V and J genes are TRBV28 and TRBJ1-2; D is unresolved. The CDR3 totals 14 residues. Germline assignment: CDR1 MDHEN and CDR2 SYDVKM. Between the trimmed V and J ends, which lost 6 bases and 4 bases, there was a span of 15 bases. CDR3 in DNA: TGTGCCAGCAGGATCGAGTCGGGAGGCTATGGCTACACCTTC. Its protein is CASRIESGGYGYTF.

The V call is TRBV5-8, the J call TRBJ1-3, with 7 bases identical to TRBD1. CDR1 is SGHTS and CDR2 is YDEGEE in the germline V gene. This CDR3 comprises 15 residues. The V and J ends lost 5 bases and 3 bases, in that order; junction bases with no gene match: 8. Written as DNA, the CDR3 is TGTGCCAGCAGTCGACAGGGATTAAGTGGAAACACCATATATTTT. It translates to CASSRQGLSGNTIYF.

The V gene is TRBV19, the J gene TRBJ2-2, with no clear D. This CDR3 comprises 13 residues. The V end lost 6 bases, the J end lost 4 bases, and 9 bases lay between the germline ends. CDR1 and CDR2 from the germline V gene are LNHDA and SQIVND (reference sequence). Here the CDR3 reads CASSSTFTGELFF. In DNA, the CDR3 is TGTGCCAGTAGCTCAACCTTCACCGGGGAGCTGTTTTTT.

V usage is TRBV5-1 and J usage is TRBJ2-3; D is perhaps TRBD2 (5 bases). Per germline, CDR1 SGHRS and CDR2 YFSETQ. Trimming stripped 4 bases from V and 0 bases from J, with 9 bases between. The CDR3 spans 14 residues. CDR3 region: CASSLAGSTDTQYF. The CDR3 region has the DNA TGCGCCAGCAGCCTCGCGGGTAGCACAGATACGCAGTATTTT.

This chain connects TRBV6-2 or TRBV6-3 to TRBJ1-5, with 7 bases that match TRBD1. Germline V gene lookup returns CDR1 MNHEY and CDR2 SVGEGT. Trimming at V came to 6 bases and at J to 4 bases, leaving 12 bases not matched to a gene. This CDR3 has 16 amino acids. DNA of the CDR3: TGTGCCAGCAGCTGGGGGCTACAGGGGCGGAATCAGCCCCAGCATTTT. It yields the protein CASSWGLQGRNQPQHF.

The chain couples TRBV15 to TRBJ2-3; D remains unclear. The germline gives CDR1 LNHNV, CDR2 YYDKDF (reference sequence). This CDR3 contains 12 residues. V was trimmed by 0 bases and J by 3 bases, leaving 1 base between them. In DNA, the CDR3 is TGTGCCACCAGCAGAGATACAGATACGCAGTATTTT. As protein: CATSRDTDTQYF.

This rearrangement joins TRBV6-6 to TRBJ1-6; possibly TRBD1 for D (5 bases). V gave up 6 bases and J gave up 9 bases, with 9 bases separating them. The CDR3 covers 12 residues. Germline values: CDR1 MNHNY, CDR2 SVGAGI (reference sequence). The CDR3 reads CASRGQGSPLHF. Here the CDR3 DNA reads TGTGCCAGCAGGGGCCAGGGTTCACCCCTCCACTTT.

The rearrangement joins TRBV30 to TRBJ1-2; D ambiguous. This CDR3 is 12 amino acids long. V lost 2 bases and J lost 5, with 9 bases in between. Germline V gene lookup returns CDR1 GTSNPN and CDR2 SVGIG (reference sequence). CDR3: CAWSSRWYGYTF. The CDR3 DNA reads TGTGCCTGGAGTTCTCGATGGTATGGCTACACCTTC.

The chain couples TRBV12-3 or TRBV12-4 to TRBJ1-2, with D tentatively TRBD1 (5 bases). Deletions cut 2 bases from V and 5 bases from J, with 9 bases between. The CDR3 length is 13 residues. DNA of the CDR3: TGTGCCAGCAGTTTATTGGGGGGTTATGGCTACACCTTC. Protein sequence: CASSLLGGYGYTF.

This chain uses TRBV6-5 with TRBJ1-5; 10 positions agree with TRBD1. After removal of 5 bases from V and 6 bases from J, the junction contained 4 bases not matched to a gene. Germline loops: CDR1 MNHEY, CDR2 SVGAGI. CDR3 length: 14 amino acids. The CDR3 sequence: CASSTGQGGQPQHF. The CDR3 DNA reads TGTGCCAGCAGTACAGGACAGGGGGGTCAGCCCCAGCATTTT.

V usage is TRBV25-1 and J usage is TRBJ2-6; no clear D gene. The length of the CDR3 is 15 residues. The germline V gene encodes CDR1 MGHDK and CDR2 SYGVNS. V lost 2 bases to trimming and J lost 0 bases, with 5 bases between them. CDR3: CASSESHSGANVLTF. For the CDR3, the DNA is TGTGCCAGCAGTGAAAGCCACTCTGGGGCCAACGTCCTGACTTTC.